The 32 T cell receptor beta chains presented below share a single source sample, sequenced in a study of blood T cell repertoires in COVID-19 (dated by TCRdb to 2019 to 2021). Receptor amplification or capture employed the immunoSEQ multiplex PCR assay. TCRdb stores this immuneACCESS table with in-frame sequences only. Part of the clones is absent; in the studies checked, under half of the shortfall reflects unresolved V genes, and no reason is known for the rest. The sample has 200,000 to 250,000 clones on record, around 90% of them singletons. The top ten clonotypes cover under 14% of the sample. The sample comprised PBMCs or T cells enriched from blood (not recorded which). These receptors were collected from a man between 25 and 39 years old who had recovered from COVID-19.

The rearrangement links TRBV4-1 to TRBJ2-1; no clear D gene. V shed 3 bases and J shed 5 bases, with 20 bases lying between them. CDR3 length equals 17 residues. CDR1 and CDR2 (germline): MGHRA, YSYEKL. CDR3 residues: CASSHIIRVRAHNEQFF. The DNA for the CDR3 is TGCGCCAGCAGCCATATTATTCGCGTACGCGCCCACAATGAGCAGTTCTTC.

The chain combines TRBV12-3 or TRBV12-4 with TRBJ2-4; TRBD1 matches 7 bases. The V segment lost 5 bases and the J segment 7 bases; nucleotides outside the gene matches: 5. CDR3 length: 13 amino acids. The CDR3: CASSDDRANIQYF. CDR3 coding DNA: TGTGCCAGCAGTGATGACAGGGCGAACATTCAGTACTTC.

V gene TRBV6-2 or TRBV6-3 combines with J gene TRBJ2-3; D remains unclear. Between the trimmed V and J ends, which lost 6 bases and 4 bases, there was a span of 11 bases. The CDR3 sequence is 13 residues long. From germline, CDR1 is MNHEY and CDR2 SVGEGT. CDR3 DNA sequence: TGTGCCAGCAGCCCATTGTCTGCAGATACGCAGTATTTT. Its translation is CASSPLSADTQYF.

The J gene is TRBJ1-1, the V gene TRBV3-1 (or the pseudogene TRBV3-2); the match to TRBD1 covers 8 bases. The germline V gene encodes CDR1 LGHDT and CDR2 YNNKEL (reference sequence). The CDR3 consists of 15 residues. The V and J ends lost 2 bases and 4 bases, in that order; junction bases with no gene match: 6. DNA of the CDR3: TGTGCCAGCAGCCAAATTACAGGGGGTCTCACTGAAGCTTTCTTT. It codes for CASSQITGGLTEAFF.

This clone was counted between two and nine times. For the CDR3, the DNA is TGTGCCACCAGTGACCGGCCGGGACTCGCAGAGACCCAGTACTTC. As protein: CATSDRPGLAETQYF. This rearrangement joins TRBV24-1 to TRBJ2-5, with TRBD2 as a possible D gene (6 bases). Looked up from germline, CDR1 is KGHDR and CDR2 is SFDVKD. V lost 4 bases to trimming and J lost 4 bases, with 15 bases between them. The CDR3 is made up of 15 amino acids.

The CDR3 sequence is CASSPGGTAVDIQYF. The CDR3 bases are TGTGCCAGCAGCCCCGGAGGGACAGCCGTGGACATTCAGTACTTC. V gene TRBV3-1 (or the pseudogene TRBV3-2) combines with J gene TRBJ2-4; maybe TRBD1 (7 bases). CDR3 length: 15 amino acids. The germline V gene encodes CDR1 LGHDT and CDR2 YNNKEL (reference sequence). V gave up 4 bases and J gave up 8 bases, with 18 bases separating them.

The chain carries TRBV29-1 and TRBJ2-7; D might be TRBD1 (6 bases). CDR1 is SQVTM and CDR2 is ANQGSEA in the germline V gene. The CDR3 spans 11 residues. CDR3 region: CSYRASYEQYF. In DNA, the CDR3 is TGCAGTTACAGGGCCTCCTACGAGCAGTACTTC.

The chain links TRBV5-5 to TRBJ1-6; tentatively, D is TRBD1 (5 bases). Germline V lookup: CDR1 SGHKS, CDR2 YYEKEE (reference sequence). Deletions cut 4 bases from V and 7 bases from J, with 15 bases between. This CDR3 is 15 amino acids long. Written as DNA, the CDR3 is TGTGCCAGCAGCGCGCGGGACCGGCAGAATTCACCCCTCCACTTT. Translation gives CASSARDRQNSPLHF. Filled out from reference TRBV5-5 and TRBJ1-6, the complete variable domain reads DAGVTQSPTHLIKTRGQQVTLRCSPISGHKSVSWYQQVLGQGPQFIFQYYEKEERGRGNFPDRFSARQFPNYSSELNVNALLLGDSALYLCASSARDRQNSPLHFGNGTRLTVT.

The CDR3 loop is CASSPPVGQMNTEAFF. The CDR3 DNA is TGTGCCAGCTCACCACCCGTTGGACAAATGAACACTGAAGCTTTCTTT. This chain uses TRBV18 with TRBJ1-1; D might be TRBD1 (5 bases). Germline V lookup: CDR1 KGHSH, CDR2 LQKENI. This CDR3 spans 16 amino acids. Trimming cost V 0 bases and J 0 bases, with 11 bases left between them.

The chain employs TRBV7-2 and TRBJ2-7; a weak D match, TRBD2 (6 bases). CDR3 size: 16 residues. V dropped 1 base and J dropped 6 bases, with 19 bases sitting between them. Germline CDR1 SGHTA, CDR2 FQGNSA. The CDR3 nucleotides are TGTGCCAGCAGCTTAGGAGGGCCCCCAGCGGGTTCCGAGCAGTACTTC. Its protein is CASSLGGPPAGSEQYF. The variable domain in full, with the rest retrieved from reference TRBV7-2 and TRBJ2-7, is GAGVSQSPSNKVTEKGKDVELRCDPISGHTALYWYRQSLGQGLEFLIYFQGNSAPDKSGLPSDRFSAERTGGSVSTLTIQRTQQEDSAVYLCASSLGGPPAGSEQYFGPGTRLTVT.

The sample holds one count of this clone. The CDR3 nucleotides read TGTGCCAGCAGGGACGGCGGGGGAAGTAGAGAGACCCAGTACTTC. Translating it yields CASRDGGGSRETQYF. The chain recombines TRBV6-5 with TRBJ2-5; 7 positions agree with TRBD2. Germline-derived CDR1 and CDR2 are MNHEY and SVGAGI. This CDR3 has 15 residues. V lost 6 bases and J lost 4; bases outside the gene matches: 11.

This clone occurred once. One end of the junction fails to match germline, which may point to a read error. The gene calls are TRBV3-1 (or the pseudogene TRBV3-2) and TRBJ2-1; 8 bases match TRBD1. Germline CDR1 reads LGHDT; CDR2 reads YNNKEL (reference sequence). The CDR3 is 12 amino acids. The DNA for the CDR3 is TGTGCCAGCGGCAACACGATAGCGACAGGGGTCTTC. Encoded protein: CASGNTIATGVF.

Notes on this clone: This specimen includes other DNA sequences encoding the same CDR3. The chain has TRBV19 and TRBJ1-5; D unresolved. The V end lost 3 bases, the J end lost 2 bases, and 5 bases lay between the germline ends. The CDR3 covers 13 residues. The germline CDR1 and CDR2 sequences are LNHDA and SQIVND (reference sequence). The CDR3 region is CASSILGNQPQHF. The CDR3 bases are TGTGCCAGTAGTATTCTCGGCAATCAGCCCCAGCATTTT. The variable domain in full, completed from reference TRBV19 and TRBJ1-5, reads DGGITQSPKYLFRKEGQNVTLSCEQNLNHDAMYWYRQDPGQGLRLIYYSQIVNDFQKGDIAEGYSVSREKKESFPLTVTSAQKNPTAFYLCASSILGNQPQHFGDGTRLSIL.

The chain couples TRBV19 to TRBJ2-1, with 9 bases that match TRBD1. This CDR3 is 14 amino acids long. V shed 6 bases and J 6 bases; nucleotides not matched to a gene: 6. Germline CDR1 and CDR2: LNHDA and SQIVND (reference sequence). The CDR3 bases are TGTGCCAGTAGGCCGGGACAGGGCCCCAATGAGCAGTTCTTC. Amino acids: CASRPGQGPNEQFF. Variable domain in full (rest from reference TRBV19 and TRBJ2-1): DGGITQSPKYLFRKEGQNVTLSCEQNLNHDAMYWYRQDPGQGLRLIYYSQIVNDFQKGDIAEGYSVSREKKESFPLTVTSAQKNPTAFYLCASRPGQGPNEQFFGPGTRLTVL.

The chain combines TRBV2 with TRBJ2-3; D is ambiguous. This CDR3 spans 13 amino acids. The V and J ends lost 4 bases and 2 bases respectively, with 7 bases between them. Looked up from germline, CDR1 is SNHLY and CDR2 is FYNNEI. CDR3 residues: CASSVLTTDTQYF. CDR3 nucleotide sequence: TGTGCCAGCAGTGTACTAACCACAGATACGCAGTATTTT.

The chain links TRBV5-1 to TRBJ2-6; D is undetermined. The germline gives CDR1 SGHRS, CDR2 YFSETQ. V shed 4 bases and J shed 2 bases, with 10 bases lying between them. The length of the CDR3 is 15 residues. The CDR3, as DNA: TGCGCCAGCAGCCTCTTATCGGCTGGGGCCAACGTCCTGACTTTC. The encoded protein is CASSLLSAGANVLTF. Filled out from reference TRBV5-1 and TRBJ2-6, the complete variable domain reads KAGVTQTPRYLIKTRGQQVTLSCSPISGHRSVSWYQQTPGQGLQFLFEYFSETQRNKGNFPGRFSGRQFSNSRSEMNVSTLELGDSALYLCASSLLSAGANVLTFGAGSRLTVL.

In its sample, this clone was seen once. The chain couples TRBV24-1 to TRBJ2-2, with D perhaps matching TRBD2 (6 bases). The CDR3 consists of 14 residues. V was cut by 8 bases and J by 5 bases, with 14 bases left in between. CDR1 is KGHDR, CDR2 SFDVKD, per germline. The CDR3 region is CATTGEFNTGELFF. CDR3 DNA: TGTGCCACCACGGGGGAATTCAATACCGGGGAGCTGTTTTTT.

This chain links TRBV7-2 with TRBJ2-3; 9 bases align to TRBD2. In germline, CDR1 is SGHTA, CDR2 FQGNSA. CDR3 length: 15 residues. With 3 bases clipped from V and 4 bases from J, the junction kept 5 bases outside the gene matches. In DNA, the CDR3 is TGTGCCAGCAGCTTGAGTAGCGGGGGTGCAGATACGCAGTATTTT. Its translation is CASSLSSGGADTQYF.

The chain combines TRBV5-1 with TRBJ1-4, with TRBD1 as a possible D gene (6 bases). The V end lost 2 bases, the J end lost 5 bases, and 13 bases lay between the germline ends. This CDR3 comprises 15 residues. The V gene's germline CDR1 is SGHRS and CDR2 YFSETQ. CDR3 amino acids: CASSLNGDRNEKLFF. The CDR3 DNA reads as TGCGCCAGCAGCTTAAACGGCGACAGGAATGAAAAACTGTTTTTT.

The chain is built from TRBV6-2 or TRBV6-3 and TRBJ1-5; D is undetermined. CDR1 is MNHEY, CDR2 SVGEGT, per germline. Trimming pared 1 base from V and 1 base from J, leaving 5 bases between. This CDR3 comprises 14 residues. CDR3 residues: CASSYYTSNQPQHF. The DNA of the CDR3 is TGTGCCAGCAGTTACTACACCAGCAATCAGCCCCAGCATTTT.

The chain is built from TRBV27 and TRBJ2-1; D perhaps matches TRBD1 (5 bases). Germline CDR1 is MNHEY and CDR2 is SMNVEV (reference sequence). This CDR3 comprises 17 residues. V was pared by 5 bases and J by 0 bases, with 17 bases between. The CDR3 DNA is TGTGCCAGCAGTCCCCCTCGACAGAGCAGCTCCTACAATGAGCAGTTCTTC. Amino acid sequence: CASSPPRQSSSYNEQFF.

On this clone itself: The junction and the germline gene differ at one end; a read error may be behind it. The gene calls are TRBV7-4 and TRBJ1-5; D is possibly TRBD1 (5 bases). Per the germline V gene, CDR1 is SGHVT and CDR2 is SQSDAQ. This CDR3 has 17 residues. The CDR3 is CPTPPGYGGGSNQPQHF. CDR3 bases: TGCCCCACCCCCCCCGGATACGGGGGGGGGAGCAATCAGCCCCAGCATTTT.

The chain uses TRBV2 and TRBJ2-3; D is perhaps TRBD1 (5 bases). This CDR3 is 13 amino acids long. Germline V gene lookup returns CDR1 SNHLY and CDR2 FYNNEI. V was cut by 4 bases and J by 6 bases, with 11 bases left in between. The CDR3 DNA follows: TGTGCCAGCAGTGGGGAAGGGGTGGATACGCAGTATTTT. Amino acids: CASSGEGVDTQYF.

The gene calls are TRBV11-2 and TRBJ1-4; weak D call: TRBD1 (6 bases). Per germline, CDR1 SGHAT and CDR2 FQNNGV. The CDR3 consists of 16 residues. V lost 0 bases and J 1 base, leaving 9 bases between the germline ends. As DNA, the CDR3 is TGTGCCAGCAGCTTAGAGAGGGGGGGAACTAATGAAAAACTGTTTTTT. Its protein is CASSLERGGTNEKLFF.

V and J are TRBV28 and TRBJ2-1; 10 nucleotides agree with TRBD2. The V segment lost 0 bases and the J segment 9 bases; nucleotides outside the gene matches: 8. The germline CDR1 and CDR2 sequences are MDHEN and SYDVKM. The CDR3 consists of 16 residues. This CDR3 is CASSLWASGSSGEQFF. The CDR3 DNA sequence: TGTGCCAGCAGTTTATGGGCTAGCGGGAGTTCCGGTGAGCAGTTCTTC.

This clone was observed a handful of times. V usage is TRBV7-3 and J usage is TRBJ2-3, with unresolved D. Germline V gives CDR1 SGHTA, CDR2 FQGTGA. The germline V and J ends were trimmed by 3 bases and 0 bases, with 10 bases remaining between them. The CDR3 runs 15 residues. DNA of the CDR3: TGTGCCAGCAGCTTGCACGAGGATAGCACAGATACGCAGTATTTT. Protein product: CASSLHEDSTDTQYF.

The chain recombines TRBV6-5 with TRBJ2-7, with 7 bases fitting TRBD2. J was trimmed by 2 bases and V by 5 bases; bases with no gene match: 9. Germline values: CDR1 MNHEY, CDR2 SVGAGI. This CDR3 contains 15 residues. CDR3 loop: CASSRGGGSTYEQYF. CDR3 coding DNA: TGTGCCAGCAGTCGAGGAGGCGGGAGTACCTACGAGCAGTACTTC.

The chain links TRBV20-1 to TRBJ2-7; D uncertain. The length of the CDR3 is 13 residues. Germline V gene sequence: CDR1 DFQATT, CDR2 SNEGSKA (reference sequence). With 5 bases removed from V and 2 bases from J, the gap between germline ends came to 13 bases. CDR3 in amino acids: CSARDSLTYEQYF. Here the CDR3 DNA reads TGCAGTGCTCGTGACTCGCTAACCTACGAGCAGTACTTC.

This clone was recorded once. The chain links TRBV18 to TRBJ1-3, with 8 bases lining up with TRBD1. Per germline, CDR1 KGHSH and CDR2 LQKENI. The V and J ends lost 3 bases and 1 base, in that order; junction bases with no gene match: 8. The CDR3 loop spans 17 amino acids. The CDR3 DNA follows: TGTGCCAGCTCACCTTGGGCGCAGGGGGCTTCTGGAAACACCATATATTTT. Encoded protein: CASSPWAQGASGNTIYF.

V is TRBV9 and J is TRBJ2-2; D might be TRBD1 (6 bases). V was pared by 0 bases and J by 9 bases, with 21 bases between. The CDR3 extends over 17 amino acids. CDR1 is SGDLS and CDR2 is YYNGEE in the germline V gene. CDR3 in DNA: TGTGCCAGCAGCGTAGCAGGGGCGTTGGGGGATCGGCGGGAGCTGTTTTTT. Translated: CASSVAGALGDRRELFF. Drawing the rest from reference TRBV9 and TRBJ2-2, the complete variable domain is DSGVTQTPKHLITATGQRVTLRCSPRSGDLSVYWYQQSLDQGLQFLIQYYNGEERAKGNILERFSAQQFPDLHSELNLSSLELGDSALYFCASSVAGALGDRRELFFGEGSRLTVL.

The rearrangement joins TRBV2 to TRBJ1-5; D not certain. Germline-derived CDR1 and CDR2 are SNHLY and FYNNEI. Trimming took 8 bases from V and 4 from J, leaving 18 bases between them. The CDR3 is 15 amino acids. The CDR3 nucleotides read TGTGCCAGCCGAAGACTCCCCGGCGAGAATCAGCCCCAGCATTTT. Protein: CASRRLPGENQPQHF.

The chain combines TRBV5-4 with TRBJ2-2; TRBD2 agrees at 14 bases. CDR1 and CDR2 (germline): SGHNT, YYREEE (reference sequence). V was pared by 5 bases and J by 3 bases, with 3 bases of the junction left unmatched. This CDR3 is 16 amino acids long. The chain's CDR3 is CASRGLAGVDTGELFF. In DNA form, the CDR3 reads TGTGCCAGCAGGGGACTAGCGGGAGTGGACACCGGGGAGCTGTTTTTT.